This entry is about one TCR beta chain. Amplification yielded TCR beta CDR3 regions, with RNA transcripts as the source. HTBI primers were used for first-round RT-PCR of the TCR CDR3. TCRdb independently ran MiXCR on the multiplex PCR reads; one entry per CDR3 protein. The table shows some 570,000 distinct CDR3 sequences, with 17% occurring only once. This CDR3 contains 16 residues. Germline V CDR1 and CDR2: GTSNPN, SVGIG (reference sequence). V shed 3 bases and J 9 bases; nucleotides not matched to a gene: 15. This entry is derived from a study of T cells in Graves' hyperthyroidism and ophthalmopathy. Study information: The blood sample was taken at first diagnosis, before treatment began.

Diagnoses used clinical symptoms, serum thyroxine and TRAb, thyroid ultrasound and orbital computed tomography. V and J are TRBV30 and TRBJ2-2; 8 bases agree with TRBD1. The source is a woman aged 18-35 years with Graves' ophthalmopathy. Sequenced: blood. DNA of the CDR3: TGTGCCTGGAGGCCACCACGGGCAGGGGGCCGTTGGGAGCTGTTTTTT. As protein: CAWRPPRAGGRWELFF.